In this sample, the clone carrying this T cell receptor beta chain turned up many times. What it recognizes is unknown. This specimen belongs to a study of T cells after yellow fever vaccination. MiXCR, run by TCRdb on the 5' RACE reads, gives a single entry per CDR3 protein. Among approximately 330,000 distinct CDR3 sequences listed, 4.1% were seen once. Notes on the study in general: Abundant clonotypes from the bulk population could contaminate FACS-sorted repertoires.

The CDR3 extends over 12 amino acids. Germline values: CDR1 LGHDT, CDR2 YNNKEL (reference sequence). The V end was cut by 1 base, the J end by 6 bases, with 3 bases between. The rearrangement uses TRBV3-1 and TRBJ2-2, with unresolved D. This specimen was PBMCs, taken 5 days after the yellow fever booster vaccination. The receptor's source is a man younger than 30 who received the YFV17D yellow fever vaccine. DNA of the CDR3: TGTGCCAGCAGCCAAGGCCCCGGGGAGCTGTTTTTT. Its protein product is CASSQGPGELFF. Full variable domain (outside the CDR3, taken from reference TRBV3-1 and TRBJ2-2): DTAVSQTPKYLVTQMGNDKSIKCEQNLGHDTMYWYKQDSKKFLKIMFSYNNKELIINETVPNRFSPKSPDKAHLNLHINSLELGDSAVYFCASSQGPGELFFGEGSRLTVL.